This T cell receptor (beta chain) was identified in a study of blood T cell repertoires in COVID-19. About the research overall: Sources were T cells, B-cell-depleted T cells, or PBMCs; the material itself was cDNA or gDNA.

Using immunoSEQ multiplex PCR, the repertoire was profiled, and TCRdb retains in-frame clones only, with some absent. This table has more than 250,000 clones, approximately 80% appearing once. V lost 0 bases, J lost 4 bases, and 7 bases stayed unmatched. CDR1 MNHEY and CDR2 SVGAGI come from the germline V gene. The CDR3 is made up of 16 amino acids. The chain is built from TRBV6-5 and TRBJ2-3; 7 bases are a match to TRBD1. This clonotype was sampled from a human donor in a cohort sampled during active COVID-19. Sequencing was carried out using peripheral blood. CDR3 residues: CASSYSITGAADTQYF. CDR3 nucleotides: TGTGCCAGCAGTTACTCGATTACAGGGGCGGCAGATACGCAGTATTTT.